One and the same sample provided the 10 T cell receptor beta chains below, sequenced in a study of OX40 agonist ivuxolimab in advanced cancers. TCRdb keeps only in-frame clones here, not all; method: immunoSEQ multiplex PCR. In the table there are fewer than 90,000 clones, approximately 86% of which are singletons. Here the sequenced sample was CD4+ or CD8+ T cells sorted from blood, taken in a trial of the OX40 agonist ivuxolimab. The receptors stem from an adult with an advanced solid tumor such as melanoma, head and neck, liver or kidney cancer.

This clone has only a few counts. The V gene is TRBV11-2, the J gene TRBJ2-3, with 7 bases matching TRBD2. CDR1 and CDR2 (germline): SGHAT, FQNNGV. V lost 1 base to trimming and J lost 1 base; unmatched junction nucleotides: 5. The CDR3 covers 16 residues. The CDR3 region is CASSLGLGGGTDTQYF. In DNA form, the CDR3 reads TGTGCCAGCAGCTTAGGTCTGGGGGGGGGCACAGATACGCAGTATTTT. The full variable domain, with the rest looked up from reference TRBV11-2 and TRBJ2-3, is EAGVAQSPRYKIIEKRQSVAFWCNPISGHATLYWYQQILGQGPKLLIQFQNNGVVDDSQLPKDRFSAERLKGVDSTLKIQPAKLEDSAVYLCASSLGLGGGTDTQYFGPGTRLTVL.

The chain joins TRBV6-5 to TRBJ2-7; maybe TRBD1 (5 bases). CDR1 is MNHEY and CDR2 is SVGAGI in the germline V gene. The CDR3 spans 13 residues. V lost 6 bases, J lost 1 base, and 10 bases lay in between. CDR3 nucleotide sequence: TGTGCCAGCAGGGGGCGCGGATCCTACGAGCAGTACGTC. This encodes CASRGRGSYEQYV.

V gene TRBV19 combines with J gene TRBJ1-4, with TRBD1 as a possible D gene (6 bases). The CDR3 loop spans 15 amino acids. The V and J ends lost 8 bases and 3 bases respectively, with 16 bases between them. From germline, CDR1 is LNHDA and CDR2 SQIVND (reference sequence). The CDR3 DNA reads as TGTGCCAGTCGAGGGGGTGGCTCGTCTAATGAAAAACTGTTTTTT. Translation: CASRGGGSSNEKLFF.

The V call is TRBV5-6, the J call TRBJ1-5; D is uncertain. CDR3 size: 16 residues. Trimming took off 2 bases at V and 2 bases at J, with 14 bases between the two ends. Germline CDR1 reads SGHDT; CDR2 reads YYEEEE. This chain's CDR3 is CASSFHHGQGNQPQHF. CDR3 DNA sequence: TGTGCCAGCAGCTTTCATCACGGGCAGGGCAATCAGCCCCAGCATTTT.

This chain connects TRBV6-1 to TRBJ1-1; 7 bases align to TRBD1. The CDR3 covers 14 residues. The ends lost 6 bases at V and 0 bases at J; junction bases unmatched: 4. CDR1 and CDR2 from the germline V gene are MNHNS and SASEGT. The CDR3 coding sequence is TGTGCCAGCAGAGAACAGGGGCTGAACACTGAAGCTTTCTTT. Encoded protein: CASREQGLNTEAFF.

V is TRBV7-9 and J is TRBJ1-2; 9 bases line up with TRBD1. The CDR3 runs to 16 residues. Germline V gene lookup returns CDR1 SEHNR and CDR2 FQNEAQ (reference sequence). The V gene end was trimmed by 1 base and the J gene end by 6 bases; junction bases not matched to a gene: 9. The CDR3 spells CASSLGQGQGIDGYTF. CDR3 nucleotide sequence: TGTGCCAGCAGCTTAGGTCAAGGACAGGGGATCGATGGCTACACCTTC.

The J gene is TRBJ2-5, the V gene TRBV9; 7 nucleotides line up with TRBD1. Trimming took 0 bases from V and 2 from J; bases not matched to a gene: 4. Germline assignment: CDR1 SGDLS and CDR2 YYNGEE. The CDR3 has 15 amino acids. CDR3 loop: CASSVGVGQQETQYF. The CDR3 coding sequence is TGTGCCAGCAGCGTAGGAGTGGGACAGCAAGAGACCCAGTACTTC.

Only one count was recorded for this clone. This sequence joins TRBV5-1 and TRBJ2-2; D gene unclear. V lost 3 bases, J lost 1 base, and 7 bases lay in between. The CDR3 sequence is 14 residues long. Germline CDR1 reads SGHRS; CDR2 reads YFSETQ. The CDR3 coding sequence is TGCGCCAGCAGCTCCCCGGGGAACACCGGGGAGCTGTTTTTT. Residues: CASSSPGNTGELFF.

The rearrangement uses TRBV4-1 and TRBJ1-4; 9 positions agree with TRBD1. The junction had 11 bases not matched to a gene; V was cut back by 4 bases and J by 8 bases. This CDR3 is built from 16 residues. Germline loops: CDR1 MGHRA, CDR2 YSYEKL. CDR3 protein: CASSPQGQGRGEKLFF. DNA for the CDR3: TGCGCCAGCAGCCCTCAAGGACAGGGGAGGGGGGAAAAACTGTTTTTT.

CDR3 coding DNA: TGTGCCAGCAGCTTCAATGAGCAGTTCTTC. Translation: CASSFNEQFF. This chain joins TRBV11-2 and TRBJ2-1; the D is unclear. This CDR3 comprises 10 residues. Trimming pared 3 bases from V and 6 bases from J, leaving 0 bases between. Germline assignment: CDR1 SGHAT and CDR2 FQNNGV.